One sample yielded the 31 T cell receptor beta chains listed below, sequenced in a study of cytomegalovirus exposure and HLA in healthy donors. The PCR ran on 60 Vbeta and 13 Jbeta primers. The repertoire was sequenced with immunoSEQ multiplex PCR; TCRdb's copy has only in-frame clones and lacks some. The sample has about 170,000 clones, approximately 76% seen once; the top ten hold around 5%. Sample: PBMCs. These receptors were collected from a woman aged 18 to 35 in good health and CMV-seropositive.

V usage is TRBV11-1 and J usage is TRBJ1-1; tentatively, D is TRBD1 (5 bases). V shed 1 base and J shed 2 bases, with 14 bases lying between them. Germline loops: CDR1 SGHAT, CDR2 FQDESV (reference sequence). The CDR3 length is 16 residues. In DNA form, the CDR3 reads TGTGCCAGCAGCTTAGATCAGGGTCGCGGTAACACTGAAGCTTTCTTT. Its translation: CASSLDQGRGNTEAFF. Based on the CDR3 plus reference TRBV11-1 and TRBJ1-1, the full variable domain is EAEVAQSPRYKITEKSQAVAFWCDPISGHATLYWYRQILGQGPELLVQFQDESVVDDSQLPKDRFSAERLKGVDSTLKIQPAELGDSAMYLCASSLDQGRGNTEAFFGQGTRLTVV.

In regard to this clone: This sample also contains other DNA sequences that code for the same CDR3. V gene TRBV19 combines with J gene TRBJ1-2; a possible D gene is TRBD1 (5 bases). This CDR3 contains 14 residues. Germline CDR1 is LNHDA and CDR2 is SQIVND (reference sequence). The ends were cut back, 2 bases at V and 2 bases at J, with 9 bases in the middle. The CDR3 DNA sequence: TGTGCCAGTAGTATACCAGGGTTAAACTATGGCTACACCTTC. This sequence encodes CASSIPGLNYGYTF.

The chain employs TRBV5-1 and TRBJ2-7; D is ambiguous. V was shortened by 4 bases and J by 2 bases, with 16 bases between the two germline ends. CDR3 size: 15 residues. Per germline, CDR1 SGHRS and CDR2 YFSETQ. The DNA of the CDR3 is TGCGCCAGCAGCAATGACCGGGTAGGCACCTACGAGCAGTACTTC. Protein product: CASSNDRVGTYEQYF.

The chain uses TRBV29-1 and TRBJ2-5, with D hard to call. The CDR3 runs to 12 residues. The V end lost 5 bases, the J end lost 1 base, and 8 bases lay between the germline ends. In germline, CDR1 is SQVTM, CDR2 ANQGSEA. CDR3 DNA: TGCAGCGTTCGGCAGGCCCAAGAGACCCAGTACTTC. Encoded protein: CSVRQAQETQYF. Combining the CDR3 with reference TRBV29-1 and TRBJ2-5 gives the whole variable domain SAVISQKPSRDICQRGTSLTIQCQVDSQVTMMFWYRQQPGQSLTLIATANQGSEATYESGFVIDKFPISRPNLTFSTLTVSNMSPEDSSIYLCSVRQAQETQYFGPGTRLLVL.

The J gene is TRBJ2-5, the V gene TRBV30; TRBD2 aligns across 7 bases. Per the germline V gene, CDR1 is GTSNPN and CDR2 is SVGIG (reference sequence). Unmatched junction bases numbered 6, after V lost 5 bases and J lost 0 bases. The CDR3 has 14 residues. The CDR3 sequence: CAWASGAYQETQYF. The DNA for the CDR3 is TGTGCCTGGGCTAGCGGAGCGTACCAAGAGACCCAGTACTTC.

This sequence joins TRBV5-6 and TRBJ1-2; TRBD1 agrees at 9 bases. The CDR3 length is 16 residues. The germline V gene has CDR1 SGHDT and CDR2 YYEEEE. V gave up 4 bases and J gave up 4 bases; unmatched junction bases: 11. CDR3 loop: CASSPDRGVGSYGYTF. The CDR3 DNA sequence: TGTGCCAGCAGCCCGGACAGGGGAGTAGGGAGCTATGGCTACACCTTC.

This chain links TRBV27 with TRBJ1-1; D might be TRBD1 (5 bases). Germline V gene sequence: CDR1 MNHEY, CDR2 SMNVEV (reference sequence). V was cut by 4 bases and J by 0 bases, with 12 bases left in between. CDR3 size: 15 residues. CDR3 in amino acids: CASSSRQTMNTEAFF. The CDR3 nucleotides are TGTGCCAGCAGTTCCAGACAGACAATGAACACTGAAGCTTTCTTT.

This clone was seen a handful of times. The genes are TRBV4-1 and TRBJ1-4, with 7 nucleotides matching TRBD1. The CDR3 consists of 20 residues. With 1 base clipped from V and 5 bases from J, the junction kept 19 bases outside the gene matches. The germline gives CDR1 MGHRA, CDR2 YSYEKL. Here the CDR3 DNA reads TGCGCCAGCAGCCAAGCCCCTTTCCGACAGGGCCCAGGTGAAAATGAAAAACTGTTTTTT. It is translated as CASSQAPFRQGPGENEKLFF.

The CDR3 coding sequence is TGTGCCAGCAGCTTGCCAGGCTGGGGGCTTAATGAGCAGTTCTTC. As protein: CASSLPGWGLNEQFF. The rearrangement uses TRBV7-9 and TRBJ2-1; tentative D call: TRBD1 (6 bases). The CDR3 runs 15 residues. The V and J ends lost 3 bases and 7 bases respectively, with 16 bases between them. Looked up from germline, CDR1 is SEHNR and CDR2 is FQNEAQ (reference sequence).

V and J are TRBV10-3 and TRBJ2-1; 11 bases map to TRBD2. CDR3 length equals 14 residues. CDR1 and CDR2 from the germline V gene are ENHRY and SYGVKD. V was pared by 5 bases and J by 8 bases, with 5 bases of the junction left unmatched. The CDR3 DNA reads as TGTGCCATCAGTTTAGCGGGGGGGGGCGATGAGCAGTTCTTC. Protein: CAISLAGGGDEQFF.

The chain recombines TRBV10-3 with TRBJ1-2; D call uncertain. CDR1 is ENHRY and CDR2 is SYGVKD in the germline V gene. CDR3 length: 14 residues. Between the trimmed V and J ends, which lost 0 bases and 2 bases, there was a span of 7 bases. The CDR3 coding sequence is TGTGCCATCAGTGAGTCGGGCAGGAACTATGGCTACACCTTC. It encodes CAISESGRNYGYTF.

V usage is TRBV7-2 and J usage is TRBJ2-3; D is possibly TRBD2 (5 bases). From germline, CDR1 is SGHTA and CDR2 FQGNSA. Trimming cost V 1 base and J 2 bases, with 13 bases left between them. This CDR3 is 16 amino acids long. CDR3 nucleotide sequence: TGTGCCAGCAGCTTAGAGTTAGAGGGTTTCACAGATACGCAGTATTTT. This translates into CASSLELEGFTDTQYF.

The J gene is TRBJ2-1, the V gene TRBV9; 8 bases are a match to TRBD2. Per the germline V gene, CDR1 is SGDLS and CDR2 is YYNGEE. V was clipped by 0 bases and J by 6 bases; unmatched bases: 11. This CDR3 is 17 amino acids long. CDR3 coding DNA: TGTGCCAGCAGCGTAGAGGCTAGCGGGTCCCTCCCCAATGAGCAGTTCTTC. Encoded protein: CASSVEASGSLPNEQFF.

This chain uses TRBV28 with TRBJ1-2, with 8 bases identical to TRBD1. CDR1 and CDR2 (germline): MDHEN, SYDVKM. The CDR3 is 14 amino acids. J was trimmed by 8 bases and V by 7 bases; bases with no gene match: 12. CDR3 amino acids: CASTPGQGSWGYTF. CDR3 nucleotides: TGTGCCAGCACCCCCGGACAGGGATCGTGGGGCTACACCTTC.

This sequence joins TRBV5-4 and TRBJ1-1; the D gene is possibly TRBD1 (5 bases). The CDR3 loop spans 13 amino acids. Trimming shortened V by 4 bases and J by 4 bases, and 11 bases separated the two germline ends. CDR1 and CDR2 from the germline V gene are SGHNT and YYREEE (reference sequence). The CDR3 DNA follows: TGTGCCAGCAGCATCGGCGGGGGCACTGAAGCTTTCTTT. This translates into CASSIGGGTEAFF.

Comment on this clone: An end of the junction does not agree with germline; a read error may underlie this. This CDR3 is also generated by other DNA sequences in the sample. The J gene is TRBJ1-5, the V gene TRBV6-6; unclear D gene. Germline V gives CDR1 MNHNY, CDR2 SVGAGI (reference sequence). This CDR3 contains 13 residues. Here the CDR3 DNA reads TGCGCCAGCAGTTACATCAGGTATCAGCCCCAGCATTTT. Its protein is CASSYIRYQPQHF.

The rearrangement joins TRBV6-5 to TRBJ1-1; TRBD1 matches at 7 bases. The ends lost 9 bases at V and 5 bases at J; junction bases unmatched: 9. The CDR3 contains 13 residues. CDR1 and CDR2 from the germline V gene are MNHEY and SVGAGI. The CDR3 sequence is CASLGTEGTEAFF. As DNA, the CDR3 is TGTGCCAGTCTTGGGACAGAGGGGACTGAAGCTTTCTTT.

In this sample, this clone turned up once. The rearrangement uses TRBV27 and TRBJ1-5, with TRBD1 matching 9 bases. Germline V lookup: CDR1 MNHEY, CDR2 SMNVEV (reference sequence). This CDR3 region has 15 residues. V shed 6 bases, J shed 5 bases, and the junction held 8 bases outside the gene matches. DNA for the CDR3: TGTGCCAGCAGACCCACAGGGGGCTTTGATCAGCCCCAGCATTTT. Its translation: CASRPTGGFDQPQHF.

J is TRBJ2-2 and V is TRBV10-3, with TRBD2 identical over 7 bases. This CDR3 has 17 residues. Germline loops: CDR1 ENHRY, CDR2 SYGVKD. Losses at the gene ends were 1 base for V and 0 bases for J; bases not matched to a gene: 5. CDR3 loop: CAISEWGGTANTGELFF. CDR3 nucleotides: TGTGCCATCAGTGAGTGGGGGGGGACGGCGAACACCGGGGAGCTGTTTTTT.

This chain connects TRBV21-1 to TRBJ1-5; the table gives TRBD1 as D, unverified against the DNA. TRBV21-1 corresponds to a pseudogene. This CDR3 region has 14 residues. The CDR3 sequence is CASLVREDNQPQHF. CDR3 DNA: TGTGCCAGCTTGGTCAGGGAAGACAATCAGCCCCAGCATTTT.

V usage is TRBV2 and J usage is TRBJ2-7, with a weak D call TRBD1 (5 bases). The CDR3 extends over 14 amino acids. The germline CDR1 and CDR2 sequences are SNHLY and FYNNEI. Trimming left V 7 bases short and J 0 bases short, with 13 bases between. The CDR3 DNA is TGTGCCAGCATTGGGGCAGCTAGCTCCTACGAGCAGTACTTC. Amino acid sequence: CASIGAASSYEQYF.

The chain uses TRBV6-5 and TRBJ1-1, with TRBD1 as a possible D gene (5 bases). CDR1 and CDR2 (germline): MNHEY, SVGAGI. This CDR3 contains 13 residues. V was shortened by 5 bases and J by 7 bases, with 14 bases between the two germline ends. CDR3 residues: CASSGANTGEAFF. CDR3 coding DNA: TGTGCCAGCAGTGGGGCCAACACTGGTGAAGCTTTCTTT.

The chain employs TRBV21-1 and TRBJ1-4; the table names TRBD1, a call not compared with the DNA. TRBV21-1 is annotated as a pseudogene. The CDR3 length is 16 residues. CDR3 in amino acids: CASSTNWGRLSEKLFF. In DNA form, the CDR3 reads TGTGCCAGCAGCACTAATTGGGGCAGGTTAAGTGAAAAACTGTTTTTT.

The rearrangement uses TRBV14 and TRBJ1-1; 7 bases line up with TRBD1. V lost 3 bases, J lost 8 bases, and 9 bases stayed unmatched. The germline gives CDR1 SGHDN, CDR2 FVKESK. The CDR3 sequence is 14 residues long. The CDR3, as DNA: TGTGCCAGCAGCCAGACAGACAGGGTTTGGGAAGCTTTCTTT. It specifies CASSQTDRVWEAFF.

The CDR3 sequence: CASSLITNYGYTF. The CDR3 DNA reads TGTGCCAGCAGCTTAATTACTAACTATGGCTACACCTTC. This rearrangement joins TRBV7-9 to TRBJ1-2; no clear D. CDR3 length: 13 residues. V lost 2 bases to trimming and J lost 0 bases, with 4 bases between them. In germline, CDR1 is SEHNR, CDR2 FQNEAQ (reference sequence).

The chain carries TRBV7-9 and TRBJ2-3; the match to TRBD1 covers 8 bases. V gave up 5 bases and J gave up 4 bases; unmatched junction bases: 11. The CDR3 runs to 16 residues. Per the germline V gene, CDR1 is SEHNR and CDR2 is FQNEAQ (reference sequence). The CDR3 nucleotides read TGTGCCAGCAGCCCGTTGGAGACAGGGGTTGCAGATACGCAGTATTTT. It specifies CASSPLETGVADTQYF.

V and J are TRBV5-6 and TRBJ1-3; no definite D call. V lost 4 bases and J 0 bases, leaving 14 bases between the germline ends. This CDR3 has 16 residues. Germline assignment: CDR1 SGHDT and CDR2 YYEEEE. The DNA for the CDR3 is TGTGCCAGCAGCCCAGGACTGCTGAGCTCTGGAAACACCATATATTTT. Translated: CASSPGLLSSGNTIYF.

V and J are TRBV7-9 and TRBJ2-5; D gene uncertain. The last part of the DNA fits TRBJ2-7 better; the J call may be wrong. This CDR3 has 15 amino acids. CDR1 is SEHNR and CDR2 is FQNEAQ in the germline V gene (reference sequence). CDR3 DNA: TGTGCCAGCAGCTCACTAATAGAAACCGCCTACGAGCAGTACTTC. It specifies CASSSLIETAYEQYF.

This chain links TRBV10-3 with TRBJ2-3, with a tentative D call TRBD2 (6 bases). V dropped 2 bases and J dropped 1 base, with 16 bases sitting between them. This CDR3 comprises 17 residues. Germline V gene sequence: CDR1 ENHRY, CDR2 SYGVKD. CDR3: CAISEPASARRTDTQYF. Here the CDR3 DNA reads TGTGCCATCAGTGAGCCGGCTAGCGCCCGACGCACAGATACGCAGTATTTT.

The V call is TRBV2, the J call TRBJ1-5; maybe TRBD1 (5 bases). The germline CDR1 and CDR2 sequences are SNHLY and FYNNEI. Trimming cost V 8 bases and J 4 bases, with 12 bases left between them. The CDR3 extends over 13 amino acids. CDR3 loop: CASRGLGNQPQHF. In nucleotides, the CDR3 is TGTGCCAGCCGGGGGTTGGGGAATCAGCCCCAGCATTTT.

The chain links TRBV12-5 to TRBJ1-5, with 11 positions matching TRBD1. V shed 1 base, J shed 6 bases, and the junction held 8 bases outside the gene matches. The germline V gene encodes CDR1 LGHNT and CDR2 FRNRAP. This CDR3 region has 17 residues. The CDR3 DNA is TGTGCTAGTGGTTTGGCCACCCGGACAGGGGGCGGTCAGCCCCAGCATTTT. It encodes CASGLATRTGGGQPQHF.